The 32 T cell receptor beta chains listed next were all sequenced from one sample in a study of blood T cell repertoires in COVID-19. Only in-frame clones appear in the TCRdb table, and some are missing; sequencing was by immunoSEQ multiplex PCR. The data show roughly 300,000 clones, 86% seen once. Input material: peripheral blood. All receptors derive from a woman between 45 and 65 years old with acute or convalescent COVID-19.

The genes are TRBV27 and TRBJ1-2; TRBD1 agrees at 9 bases. This CDR3 spans 16 amino acids. The ends lost 5 bases at V and 0 bases at J; junction bases unmatched: 7. CDR1 and CDR2 from the germline V gene are MNHEY and SMNVEV (reference sequence). CDR3 DNA: TGTGCCAGCAGTACCGACAGGGGGTCCCCTAACTATGGCTACACCTTC. It encodes CASSTDRGSPNYGYTF.

V usage is TRBV21-1 and J usage is TRBJ2-6; TRBD1, the table's D call, lacks a check against the DNA. TRBV21-1 constitutes a pseudogene. This CDR3 contains 21 residues. The CDR3 spells CASSKLDPTGLTLSGANVLTF. CDR3 nucleotide sequence: TGTGCCAGCAGCAAATTGGACCCGACAGGTTTAACCCTCTCTGGGGCCAACGTCCTGACTTTC.

The V and J genes are TRBV11-1 and TRBJ2-5, with a weak D call TRBD1 (6 bases). The CDR3 is 14 amino acids. CDR1 SGHAT and CDR2 FQDESV come from the germline V gene (reference sequence). V lost 8 bases to trimming and J lost 9 bases, with 22 bases between them. CDR3 sequence (DNA): TGTGCCAGCGCCCCGGACAGCGGAGAAGGGGCCCAGTACTTC. Translating it yields CASAPDSGEGAQYF.

V and J are TRBV6-5 and TRBJ2-4, with D maybe TRBD1 (5 bases). CDR1 is MNHEY and CDR2 is SVGAGI in the germline V gene. CDR3 length: 15 residues. V lost 5 bases, J lost 2 bases, and 13 bases lay in between. CDR3 loop: CASSPQGVSKNIQYF. CDR3 DNA sequence: TGTGCCAGCAGTCCGCAGGGTGTATCCAAAAACATTCAGTACTTC.

The chain uses TRBV4-1 and TRBJ2-5, with 8 bases aligning to TRBD2. Germline lookup yields CDR1 MGHRA and CDR2 YSYEKL. The CDR3 contains 14 residues. The V and J ends lost 1 base and 5 bases, in that order; junction bases with no gene match: 3. In DNA, the CDR3 is TGCGCCAGCAGCCAAGGTCGCGGGAGGGAGACCCAGTACTTC. Its protein is CASSQGRGRETQYF.

The rearrangement joins TRBV28 to TRBJ1-5; 8 nucleotides agree with TRBD1. The junction had 15 bases not matched to a gene; V was cut back by 4 bases and J by 1 base. This CDR3 is built from 19 residues. Germline V CDR1 and CDR2: MDHEN, SYDVKM. CDR3 loop: CASSYADRGGWSSNQPQHF. CDR3 bases: TGTGCCAGCAGTTACGCAGACAGGGGAGGTTGGTCGAGCAATCAGCCCCAGCATTTT.

This clone was detected once. V usage is TRBV30 and J usage is TRBJ2-7; D possibly corresponds to TRBD2 (6 bases). The CDR3 is made up of 13 amino acids. Germline CDR1 reads GTSNPN; CDR2 reads SVGIG (reference sequence). V dropped 2 bases and J dropped 1 base, with 9 bases sitting between them. CDR3 residues: CAWSRGESYEQYF. CDR3 sequence (DNA): TGTGCCTGGAGTCGCGGGGAGTCCTACGAGCAGTACTTC.

This clone has a single count. The chain carries TRBV4-1 and TRBJ2-2; 7 nucleotides align to TRBD2. The CDR3 has 22 amino acids. The germline V gene encodes CDR1 MGHRA and CDR2 YSYEKL. V lost 1 base, J lost 4 bases, and 24 bases stayed unmatched. The chain's CDR3 is CASSQVKRVYKRGGKSTGELFF. CDR3 nucleotides: TGCGCCAGCAGCCAAGTGAAGAGGGTCTACAAACGGGGAGGGAAAAGCACCGGGGAGCTGTTTTTT.

CDR3 loop: CASGRDSNTEAFF. DNA for the CDR3: TGTGCCAGCGGGCGGGACAGCAACACTGAAGCTTTCTTT. V and J are TRBV2 and TRBJ1-1; TRBD1 matches at 7 bases. This CDR3 comprises 13 residues. The V and J ends lost 8 bases and 2 bases, in that order; junction bases with no gene match: 5. Germline V gene sequence: CDR1 SNHLY, CDR2 FYNNEI.

The gene calls are TRBV4-2 and TRBJ2-3, with 12 bases lining up with TRBD2. The CDR3 contains 17 residues. V shed 2 bases and J 4 bases; nucleotides not matched to a gene: 7. The germline CDR1 and CDR2 sequences are LGHNA and YNFKEQ. The CDR3, as DNA: TGTGCCAGCAGCCAACGTCTAGCGGGAGGGGGGTCAGATACGCAGTATTTT. Translation gives CASSQRLAGGGSDTQYF.

This clone has more than one count but fewer than ten. The chain combines TRBV6-1 with TRBJ1-5; TRBD1 aligns across 7 bases. The CDR3 is 18 residues long. Trimming at V came to 4 bases and at J to 1 base, leaving 13 bases not matched to a gene. CDR1 and CDR2 (germline): MNHNS, SASEGT. CDR3: CASSGPRTGGMSNQPQHF. CDR3 nucleotides: TGTGCCAGCAGTGGACCCCGGACAGGAGGGATGAGCAATCAGCCCCAGCATTTT.

The chain joins TRBV7-3 to TRBJ2-1; 8 bases match TRBD2. Germline CDR1 and CDR2: SGHTA and FQGTGA. The J segment lost 7 bases and the V segment lost 2 bases, leaving 10 bases of the junction unmatched. This CDR3 has 16 amino acids. CDR3 bases: TGTGCCAGCAGCTTACGTTTTACTAGCGGCACAAATGAGCAGTTCTTC. It is translated as CASSLRFTSGTNEQFF.

This chain joins TRBV9 and TRBJ1-1; D not resolved. V was pared by 0 bases and J by 6 bases, with 12 bases between. CDR3 length: 14 residues. Germline values: CDR1 SGDLS, CDR2 YYNGEE. The CDR3 coding sequence is TGTGCCAGCAGCGTAGTTGGGAGGGAGGCTGAAGCTTTCTTT. The encoded protein is CASSVVGREAEAFF.

The rearrangement joins TRBV5-1 to TRBJ2-7, with TRBD2 matching 11 bases. V shed 4 bases and J 6 bases; nucleotides not matched to a gene: 9. The germline CDR1 and CDR2 sequences are SGHRS and YFSETQ. The CDR3 length is 15 residues. CDR3 in DNA: TGCGCCAGCAGCGAAAGCCCGCTAGCGGGAGGCGAGCAGTACTTC. This codes for CASSESPLAGGEQYF.

The chain couples TRBV24-1 to TRBJ2-1; 7 nucleotides align to TRBD1. In germline, CDR1 is KGHDR, CDR2 SFDVKD. The CDR3 contains 16 residues. The V gene end was trimmed by 0 bases and the J gene end by 7 bases; junction bases not matched to a gene: 8. The CDR3 reads CATSDLREGAGNEQFF. The CDR3 region has the DNA TGTGCCACCAGTGATTTGCGTGAGGGGGCTGGGAATGAGCAGTTCTTC.

CDR3 in DNA: TGCGCCAGCAGCCGCCCCGACAGGGTTGGCTACACCTTC. It yields the protein CASSRPDRVGYTF. The chain has TRBV4-1 and TRBJ1-2; 7 positions agree with TRBD1. Germline trimming cut 4 bases from V and 7 bases from J; bases unmatched to any gene: 6. This CDR3 has 13 residues. Germline assignment: CDR1 MGHRA and CDR2 YSYEKL.

This clone was found a few times. The chain carries TRBV5-5 and TRBJ1-5; D remains unclear. The V gene's germline CDR1 is SGHKS and CDR2 YYEKEE (reference sequence). V shed 2 bases and J shed 5 bases, with 8 bases lying between them. The CDR3 runs 13 residues. CDR3 sequence (DNA): TGTGCCAGCAGCTTTGGCAGTGATCAGCCCCAGCATTTT. Translated: CASSFGSDQPQHF.

This chain joins TRBV9 and TRBJ1-2; D possibly corresponds to TRBD1 (5 bases). CDR1 and CDR2 (germline): SGDLS, YYNGEE. This CDR3 spans 15 amino acids. Trimming stripped 0 bases from V and 2 bases from J, with 11 bases between. CDR3 nucleotide sequence: TGTGCCAGCAGCGTAGCGTTGACAGACAACTATGGCTACACCTTC. Amino acids: CASSVALTDNYGYTF.

The gene calls are TRBV7-9 and TRBJ1-1; D perhaps matches TRBD1 (6 bases). V dropped 7 bases and J dropped 2 bases, with 11 bases sitting between them. This CDR3 has 13 residues. CDR1 is SEHNR, CDR2 FQNEAQ, per germline (reference sequence). CDR3 region: CASNGQKNTEAFF. CDR3 nucleotides: TGTGCCAGCAATGGACAGAAAAACACTGAAGCTTTCTTT.

The rearrangement links TRBV4-1 to TRBJ2-7, with unresolved D. V was shortened by 4 bases and J by 0 bases, with 13 bases between the two germline ends. Per the germline V gene, CDR1 is MGHRA and CDR2 is YSYEKL. The CDR3 loop spans 15 amino acids. CDR3 residues: CASSPLAESSYEQYF. The DNA for the CDR3 is TGCGCCAGCAGCCCGCTCGCGGAGAGCTCCTACGAGCAGTACTTC.

The rearrangement joins TRBV7-2 to TRBJ1-2; a weak D match, TRBD1 (6 bases). V was pared by 5 bases and J by 7 bases, with 17 bases between. CDR3 length: 14 residues. The germline V gene encodes CDR1 SGHTA and CDR2 FQGNSA. CDR3 DNA: TGTGCCAGCAGCGCCAACAGGGCTTCGGCTGGCTACACCTTC. This gives the protein CASSANRASAGYTF.

The rearrangement uses TRBV10-3 and TRBJ2-7, with TRBD2 matching 9 bases. The length of the CDR3 is 14 residues. After removal of 6 bases from V and 2 bases from J, the junction contained 5 bases not matched to a gene. The germline V gene encodes CDR1 ENHRY and CDR2 SYGVKD. The CDR3 spells CAIRVAGAAYEQYF. The CDR3 nucleotides read TGTGCCATCAGGGTAGCGGGAGCTGCCTACGAGCAGTACTTC.

This clone was found a few times. V gene TRBV5-1 combines with J gene TRBJ1-5; TRBD1 agrees at 8 bases. Germline V gives CDR1 SGHRS, CDR2 YFSETQ. The CDR3 has 15 residues. The J segment lost 1 base and the V segment lost 4 bases, leaving 4 bases of the junction unmatched. The CDR3 region is CASSPTGDSNQPQHF. The CDR3, as DNA: TGCGCCAGCAGCCCGACAGGGGACAGCAATCAGCCCCAGCATTTT.

Here the CDR3 reads CASMTSGSAQYF. The CDR3 nucleotides read TGTGCCAGCATGACTAGCGGGTCCGCGCAGTACTTC. The chain uses TRBV28 and TRBJ2-7, with 10 bases matching TRBD2. The CDR3 runs 12 residues. CDR1 and CDR2 from the germline V gene are MDHEN and SYDVKM. The V and J ends lost 7 bases and 9 bases, in that order; junction bases with no gene match: 6.

The chain employs TRBV28 and TRBJ2-1; 9 bases are shared with TRBD1. This CDR3 has 17 amino acids. The J segment lost 0 bases and the V segment lost 8 bases, leaving 11 bases of the junction unmatched. Germline assignment: CDR1 MDHEN and CDR2 SYDVKM. CDR3 sequence reads: CASAGTGFFSSYNEQFF. For the CDR3, the DNA is TGTGCCAGCGCAGGGACAGGGTTTTTTAGCTCCTACAATGAGCAGTTCTTC.

The chain employs TRBV5-1 and TRBJ1-6; TRBD1 aligns across 8 bases. The CDR3 loop spans 15 amino acids. Germline lookup yields CDR1 SGHRS and CDR2 YFSETQ. The J segment lost 5 bases and the V segment lost 4 bases, leaving 5 bases of the junction unmatched. The DNA for the CDR3 is TGCGCCAGCAGCCCTGGACAGGGCGATAATTCACCCCTCCACTTT. As protein: CASSPGQGDNSPLHF.

The chain is built from TRBV2 and TRBJ1-2; TRBD1 matches at 7 bases. CDR1 and CDR2 from the germline V gene are SNHLY and FYNNEI. The CDR3 is made up of 15 amino acids. V lost 4 bases and J lost 4; bases outside the gene matches: 9. CDR3 protein: CASSGLRQGLYGYTF. CDR3 nucleotide sequence: TGTGCCAGCAGTGGTCTGCGACAGGGACTCTATGGCTACACCTTC.

The count of this clone is one. The V call is TRBV29-1, the J call TRBJ1-2; possibly TRBD1 for D (6 bases). The V end lost 4 bases, the J end lost 5 bases, and 11 bases lay between the germline ends. Germline loops: CDR1 SQVTM, CDR2 ANQGSEA. CDR3 length equals 12 residues. The DNA for the CDR3 is TGCAGCGTTGGGGGGCAGGATTATGGCTACACCTTC. Amino acids: CSVGGQDYGYTF.

This clone was observed a few times. V and J are TRBV6-1 and TRBJ2-3, with TRBD2 matching 9 bases. The V segment lost 4 bases and the J segment 0 bases; nucleotides outside the gene matches: 5. The CDR3 spans 16 residues. In germline, CDR1 is MNHNS, CDR2 SASEGT. The CDR3 sequence is CASSGRLAESTDTQYF. CDR3 in DNA: TGTGCCAGCAGTGGCCGACTAGCGGAGAGCACAGATACGCAGTATTTT.

The chain joins TRBV11-3 to TRBJ1-4, with no clear D. Germline lookup yields CDR1 SGHNT and CDR2 YENEEA. The CDR3 loop spans 17 amino acids. Trimming left V 2 bases short and J 0 bases short, with 13 bases between. The CDR3 DNA sequence: TGTGCCAGCAGCTTACTAGCGGTCCCGACAACTAATGAAAAACTGTTTTTT. This gives the protein CASSLLAVPTTNEKLFF. Combining the CDR3 with reference TRBV11-3 and TRBJ1-4 gives the whole variable domain EAGVVQSPRYKIIEKKQPVAFWCNPISGHNTLYWYLQNLGQGPELLIRYENEEAVDDSQLPKDRFSAERLKGVDSTLKIQPAELGDSAVYLCASSLLAVPTTNEKLFFGSGTQLSVL.

The rearrangement joins TRBV27 to TRBJ2-7, with 7 bases aligning to TRBD2. The CDR3 totals 13 residues. Germline trimming cut 4 bases from V and 2 bases from J; bases unmatched to any gene: 2. Germline assignment: CDR1 MNHEY and CDR2 SMNVEV (reference sequence). This CDR3 is CASSWGLTYEQYF. The DNA of the CDR3 is TGTGCCAGCAGTTGGGGACTAACCTACGAGCAGTACTTC.

The V call is TRBV5-1, the J call TRBJ1-4; 7 bases fit TRBD1. The germline gives CDR1 SGHRS, CDR2 YFSETQ. CDR3 length equals 16 residues. V was clipped by 4 bases and J by 0 bases; unmatched bases: 6. This CDR3 is CASSPQGVATNEKLFF. CDR3 DNA sequence: TGCGCCAGCAGCCCTCAGGGGGTCGCAACTAATGAAAAACTGTTTTTT.